The T cell receptor beta chain under discussion was sequenced for a study of blood T cell repertoires in COVID-19. Sequencing used immunoSEQ multiplex PCR; TCRdb keeps in-frame clones, though not all of them. The profile covers 300,000 to 350,000 clones, with approximately 88% appearing a single time and 1.5% to 2% taken by the ten largest. CDR1 and CDR2 (germline): SGHRS, YFSETQ. The CDR3 length is 15 residues. V shed 4 bases, J shed 5 bases, and the junction held 8 bases outside the gene matches. The chain links TRBV5-1 to TRBJ1-2; 10 bases fit TRBD1. This clonotype was obtained from a woman in her twenties or thirties with COVID-19, enrolled during active disease. The specimen was peripheral blood. The CDR3 DNA is TGCGCCAGCAGCGACCGGGACAGGGGTCCGTATGGCTACACCTTC. Translation gives CASSDRDRGPYGYTF.